This is a list of T cell receptor beta chains from one sample in a study of T-cell reconstitution after alpha-beta-depleted transplantation in children. Using its own MiXCR run on the PCR reads, TCRdb lists one record per CDR3 protein. Among fewer than 500,000 distinct CDR3 sequences listed, around 46% were seen once. Sample: PBMCs, taken before TCRalphabeta/CD19-depleted stem cell transplant. The receptors originated from a girl aged 2 to 9 with aplastic anemia, due to receive a stem cell transplant. CDR3s include the opening cysteine and the closing phenylalanine or tryptophan. A D gene is named only where the DNA matches it firmly. For some rows the clone size is stated as once, few or many, or as a class when expanded; others skip it.

DNA	CDR3	V	J	size	D
TGCGCCAGCAGCGATAGCGGGGGGGCTCTTGAGCAGTTCTTC	CASSDSGGALEQFF	TRBV5-1	TRBJ2-1	NA	TRBD2
TGTGCCATCAGGCTGACAGGGTACACTGAAGCTTTCTTT	CAIRLTGYTEAFF	TRBV10-3	TRBJ1-1	NA	TRBD1
TGCAGCGTTGGGGACGGACTGAACACTGAAGCTTTCTTT	CSVGDGLNTEAFF	TRBV29-1	TRBJ1-1	many	NA
TGTGCCAGCAGCTTAGAAAGGACAGGGGTAATCAATCAGCCCCAGCATTTT	CASSLERTGVINQPQHF	TRBV11-2	TRBJ1-5	few	TRBD1
TGCAGCGTTGAAAGGGACGTCAGCTACACCTTC	CSVERDVSYTF	TRBV29-1	TRBJ1-2	NA	NA
TGCGCCAGCAGCCAAGATGCCCTAGCGGAGGGCTACAATGAGCAGTTCTTC	CASSQDALAEGYNEQFF	TRBV4-1	TRBJ2-1	NA	TRBD2
TGCAGTGCTAGAGATCGGGGGGGACAGGGCCAAAACATTCAGTACTTC	CSARDRGGQGQNIQYF	TRBV20-1	TRBJ2-4	NA	NA
TGTGCCAGCAGTTTACGCAGGGATGGCACAGATACGCAGTATTTT	CASSLRRDGTDTQYF	TRBV28	TRBJ2-3	NA	NA
TGCAGCGTTGAAGCCGGAGGGAGCGGCACTGAAGCTTTCTTT	CSVEAGGSGTEAFF	TRBV29-1	TRBJ1-1	few	NA
TGTGCCAGCGGTCAAGGGAGAAACATTCAGTACTTC	CASGQGRNIQYF	TRBV28	TRBJ2-4	few	NA
TGTGCCAGCAGCTTGGGGAACACGGACGAGCAGTACTTC	CASSLGNTDEQYF	TRBV5-6	TRBJ2-7	few	NA
TGTGCCAGCAGTTTAATGGGGGGCGGCAATCAGCCCCAGCATTTT	CASSLMGGGNQPQHF	TRBV12-3/TRBV12-4	TRBJ1-5	many	NA
TGCAGTGCTAGAAGGGACAGGGACAATGGCTACACCTTC	CSARRDRDNGYTF	TRBV20-1	TRBJ1-2	few	TRBD1
TGCGCCAGCAGCCCCGATCCGGGACAGTTCTACGAGCAGTACTTC	CASSPDPGQFYEQYF	TRBV5-1	TRBJ2-7	few	TRBD1
TGCGCCAGCAGCCAAGATCCCAACTTTGGGCAGTATTTT	CASSQDPNFGQYF	TRBV4-1	TRBJ2-3	NA	NA
TGTGCCAGCAGTTTCTCCGGGACAGGGGTGGTTCAGCCCCAGCATTTT	CASSFSGTGVVQPQHF	TRBV28	TRBJ1-5	many	TRBD1
TGCAGTGCTCCACGACGGACAGGCAGAAACAATGAGCAGTTCTTC	CSAPRRTGRNNEQFF	TRBV20-1	TRBJ2-1	NA	TRBD1
TGCGCCAGCAGCCAAGGACGAGCGAGAACCTACAATGAGCAGTTCTTC	CASSQGRARTYNEQFF	TRBV4-1	TRBJ2-1	NA	NA
TGCAGTGCTGCCTCCGGGGGAAGCTACCAGCCCCAGCATTTT	CSAASGGSYQPQHF	TRBV20-1	TRBJ1-5	NA	NA
TGTGCCAGCAGCCCGTTAGCGGGGGGAAGCACAGATACGCAGTATTTT	CASSPLAGGSTDTQYF	TRBV7-2	TRBJ2-3	NA	TRBD2
TGCAGTGCTCAGGGGGGATACGAGACCCAGTACTTC	CSAQGGYETQYF	TRBV20-1	TRBJ2-5	few	NA
TGCAGTGCTCCTAATCCGGGGGGTACGCAGTATTTT	CSAPNPGGTQYF	TRBV20-1	TRBJ2-3	NA	TRBD2
TGTGCCAGCAGTTTTGGGACAGCGAATCAGCCCCAGCATTTT	CASSFGTANQPQHF	TRBV12-3/TRBV12-4	TRBJ1-5	NA	TRBD1
TGTGCCAGCAGCCTGCTGAGTAATCCGGGGGGTGAGCAGTTCTTC	CASSLLSNPGGEQFF	TRBV7-3	TRBJ2-1	NA	TRBD2
TGTGCCATCAGTGGACTAGCTGGAGAGACCCAGTACTTC	CAISGLAGETQYF	TRBV10-3	TRBJ2-5	many	TRBD2
TGCAGCGTTGAATCCGGACTAGCGGGAGCCGGCAATGAGCAGTTCTTC	CSVESGLAGAGNEQFF	TRBV29-1	TRBJ2-1	many	TRBD2
TGCGCCAGCTGTACTAGCGGGAAATGGGAGCAGTTCTTC	CASCTSGKWEQFF	TRBV5-1	TRBJ2-1	NA	TRBD2
TGCAGTGCGGACGCGGATAGCCAAGAGACCCAGTACTTC	CSADADSQETQYF	TRBV20-1	TRBJ2-5	NA	NA